The 25 T cell receptor beta chains below come from one sample, sequenced in a study of blood T cell repertoires in COVID-19. Measured with immunoSEQ multiplex PCR; TCRdb has only the in-frame clones, and not every one. The sample yields 200,000 to 250,000 clones, approximately 78% seen once. Input material: peripheral blood. These TCRs come from a woman aged 40-49 years with acute or convalescent COVID-19.

The V and J genes are TRBV7-2 and TRBJ2-7; 7 bases fit TRBD1. The germline CDR1 and CDR2 sequences are SGHTA and FQGNSA. With V trimmed by 0 bases and J by 3 bases, 11 bases remained unmatched. This CDR3 has 17 residues. In nucleotides, the CDR3 is TGTGCCAGCAGCTTAGCCCCCCAAGGGGGCCTAGGCTACGAGCAGTACTTC. Translated: CASSLAPQGGLGYEQYF.

The chain links TRBV5-1 to TRBJ1-6, with 9 bases lining up with TRBD1. The CDR3 length is 16 residues. Germline loops: CDR1 SGHRS, CDR2 YFSETQ. After removal of 6 bases from V and 5 bases from J, the junction contained 9 bases not matched to a gene. CDR3 loop: CASKRTGATNNSPLHF. The CDR3 DNA sequence: TGCGCCAGCAAACGGACAGGGGCTACCAATAATTCACCCCTCCACTTT.

This rearrangement joins TRBV29-1 to TRBJ2-7, with 8 bases identical to TRBD1. V lost 4 bases and J lost 4; bases outside the gene matches: 3. Germline V gives CDR1 SQVTM, CDR2 ANQGSEA. The CDR3 runs to 12 residues. The CDR3: CSVGTGTYEQYF. CDR3 bases: TGCAGCGTTGGGACAGGGACGTACGAGCAGTACTTC.

The chain couples TRBV30 to TRBJ2-2; 9 bases fit TRBD2. This CDR3 has 18 amino acids. With 0 bases clipped from V and 6 bases from J, the junction kept 14 bases outside the gene matches. CDR1 is GTSNPN and CDR2 is SVGIG in the germline V gene (reference sequence). In DNA form, the CDR3 reads TGTGCCTGGAGTGTAACGCGTCTAGCGGGACGAAAGGCCGGGGAGCTGTTTTTT. It specifies CAWSVTRLAGRKAGELFF.

V and J are TRBV7-7 and TRBJ2-2, with TRBD2 identical over 16 bases. V gave up 5 bases and J gave up 0 bases; unmatched junction bases: 12. Germline CDR1 SSHAT, CDR2 FNYEAQ (reference sequence). There are 21 residues in the CDR3. As DNA, the CDR3 is TGTGCCAGCAGCCCGGGGACTAGCGGGGGGGCTAATATGCCGAACACCGGGGAGCTGTTTTTT. This sequence encodes CASSPGTSGGANMPNTGELFF.

Note on this clone: This sample also contains other DNA sequences that code for the same CDR3. This rearrangement joins TRBV2 to TRBJ1-2, with D possibly matching TRBD1 (5 bases). The CDR3 is 14 residues long. Germline CDR1 and CDR2: SNHLY and FYNNEI. The V gene lost 10 bases and the J gene lost 4 bases, with 19 bases spanning the gap. The CDR3 loop reads CAIGGQGNFYGYTF. The CDR3 nucleotides are TGTGCCATTGGAGGGCAGGGCAATTTCTATGGCTACACCTTC.

The J gene is TRBJ2-7, the V gene TRBV2; TRBD1 is a possible D gene (6 bases). The germline V gene has CDR1 SNHLY and CDR2 FYNNEI. The V end was cut by 9 bases, the J end by 1 base, with 16 bases between. There are 14 residues in the CDR3. CDR3 sequence reads: CASHPRQGSYEQYF. The CDR3 coding sequence is TGTGCCAGTCACCCCCGGCAGGGGTCCTACGAGCAGTACTTC.

The chain carries TRBV15 and TRBJ1-1, with 7 positions matching TRBD1. The CDR3 has 13 residues. Germline V gene sequence: CDR1 LNHNV, CDR2 YYDKDF (reference sequence). V shed 6 bases, J shed 8 bases, and the junction held 9 bases outside the gene matches. CDR3 amino acids: CATSGNRGTEAFF. The CDR3 nucleotides are TGTGCCACCAGTGGTAACAGGGGTACGGAAGCTTTCTTT.

The sample holds a few counts of this clone. One end of the junction fails to match germline, which may point to a read error. The rearrangement links TRBV12-3 or TRBV12-4 to TRBJ2-2; a weak D match, TRBD2 (7 bases). This CDR3 has 12 residues. This chain's CDR3 is CASRPQGGGLFF. As DNA, the CDR3 is TGTGCCAGCAGGCCACAGGGCGGGGGGCTGTTTTTT.

V and J are TRBV19 and TRBJ2-5, with 7 bases identical to TRBD1. CDR3 length: 16 residues. CDR1 is LNHDA, CDR2 SQIVND, per germline (reference sequence). V lost 5 bases, J lost 1 base, and 10 bases stayed unmatched. For the CDR3, the DNA is TGTGCCAGTAGTCCTTGGGACAGCCTTCTCCAAGAGACCCAGTACTTC. The encoded protein is CASSPWDSLLQETQYF.

This chain uses TRBV18 with TRBJ1-2, with TRBD1 identical over 7 bases. V lost 4 bases and J lost 3; bases outside the gene matches: 5. CDR1 and CDR2 from the germline V gene are KGHSH and LQKENI. The CDR3 is 14 residues long. The CDR3 DNA follows: TGTGCCAGCTCACGGCCCGGGACAGACTATGGCTACACCTTC. Translated, it gives CASSRPGTDYGYTF.

V gene TRBV30 combines with J gene TRBJ2-7, with 7 positions matching TRBD1. Germline lookup yields CDR1 GTSNPN and CDR2 SVGIG (reference sequence). The CDR3 is 12 amino acids. V was pared by 7 bases and J by 3 bases, with 6 bases of the junction left unmatched. The DNA of the CDR3 is TGTGCCTTACAGGGGCCTCTCTACGAGCAGTACTTC. As protein: CALQGPLYEQYF.

The chain combines TRBV21-1 with TRBJ1-6; the table's D call of TRBD1 was not tested on the DNA. TRBV21-1 is shown as a pseudogene. This CDR3 region has 17 residues. CDR3 DNA: TGTGCCAGCAGCAACCCGACAGGACCCTCCTATAATTCACCCCTCCACTTT. This sequence encodes CASSNPTGPSYNSPLHF.

The chain carries TRBV13 and TRBJ2-3, with TRBD2 matching over 12 bases. The length of the CDR3 is 17 residues. J lost 3 bases, V lost 2 bases, and 6 bases had no gene match. Looked up from germline, CDR1 is PRHDT and CDR2 is FYEKMQ (reference sequence). CDR3 DNA: TGTGCCAGCAGCTTATGGCTAGCGGGAGGGGAAACAGATACGCAGTATTTT. Translation gives CASSLWLAGGETDTQYF.

This rearrangement joins TRBV4-2 to TRBJ1-1; D is perhaps TRBD1 (5 bases). The CDR3 has 15 residues. Germline loops: CDR1 LGHNA, CDR2 YNFKEQ. V gave up 3 bases and J gave up 5 bases, with 16 bases separating them. The CDR3: CASSHISSGNTEAFF. The DNA for the CDR3 is TGTGCCAGCAGCCATATTAGTTCAGGGAATACTGAAGCTTTCTTT.

This sequence joins TRBV2 and TRBJ2-3, with D possibly being TRBD1 (5 bases). Germline CDR1 reads SNHLY; CDR2 reads FYNNEI. With 10 bases removed from V and 2 bases from J, the gap between germline ends came to 13 bases. The length of the CDR3 is 13 residues. The CDR3 nucleotides are TGTGCCACTACGACAGAGAACACAGATACGCAGTATTTT. Translation gives CATTTENTDTQYF.

The sample holds a few counts of this clone. V usage is TRBV12-5 and J usage is TRBJ2-7, with D unclear. This CDR3 comprises 13 residues. Germline-derived CDR1 and CDR2 are LGHNT and FRNRAP. V shed 6 bases and J shed 3 bases, with 12 bases lying between them. CDR3 in DNA: TGTGCTAGTGGCCAGCCTAACAGCTACGAGCAGTACTTC. This gives the protein CASGQPNSYEQYF.

This clone was seen at least ten times. The rearrangement joins TRBV6-5 to TRBJ2-7; 10 bases map to TRBD2. The germline CDR1 and CDR2 sequences are MNHEY and SVGAGI. The CDR3 is 13 residues long. The trim removed 4 bases at V and 7 bases at J, leaving 4 bases unmatched. The CDR3 protein is CASSLAGGKEQYF. The CDR3 nucleotides read TGTGCCAGCAGTTTAGCGGGAGGAAAAGAGCAGTACTTC.

This clone was detected only once. CDR3 sequence (DNA): TGCGCCAGCAGTCCTGGGACAGGACTTTATGGCTACACCTTC. Protein product: CASSPGTGLYGYTF. The chain links TRBV5-1 to TRBJ1-2, with 8 bases that match TRBD1. Germline CDR1 and CDR2: SGHRS and YFSETQ. The CDR3 runs 14 residues. Trimming took 5 bases from V and 5 from J; bases not matched to a gene: 8.

About this clone: The junction departs from the called germline gene at one end, perhaps through a read error. This chain uses TRBV11-3 with TRBJ2-3, with a possible D match to TRBD1 (6 bases). The CDR3 runs 14 residues. Germline-derived CDR1 and CDR2 are SGHNT and YENEEA. The CDR3 here is CASSVDPGQDTQYF. The CDR3 DNA sequence: TGTGCCAGCAGCGTAGACCCGGGACAAGATACGCAGTATTTT.

The V gene is TRBV11-3, the J gene TRBJ1-1; 9 bases match TRBD1. The CDR3 contains 15 residues. V was clipped by 5 bases and J by 5 bases; unmatched bases: 9. CDR1 and CDR2 (germline): SGHNT, YENEEA. DNA for the CDR3: TGTGCCAGCAGCCCCGGGGGACAGGGAAATACTGAAGCTTTCTTT. Translation: CASSPGGQGNTEAFF.

The chain couples TRBV9 to TRBJ2-7; TRBD2 is a possible D gene (6 bases). Trimming removed 0 bases at V and 9 bases at J, with 25 bases between. The CDR3 sequence is 17 residues long. Germline-derived CDR1 and CDR2 are SGDLS and YYNGEE. The DNA of the CDR3 is TGTGCCAGCAGCGTAGGCGTCGCGGGGATTCTCTACGATGGGCAGTACTTC. Protein product: CASSVGVAGILYDGQYF.

The chain employs TRBV7-6 and TRBJ2-1, with 8 bases fitting TRBD2. The CDR3 sequence is 15 residues long. In germline, CDR1 is SGHVS, CDR2 FNYEAQ. Trimming cost V 6 bases and J 5 bases; bases outside gene matches: 9. The CDR3 reads CASRQLAEENNEQFF. The CDR3 bases are TGTGCCAGCAGGCAACTAGCGGAGGAGAACAATGAGCAGTTCTTC.

This chain joins TRBV4-1 and TRBJ2-1; 8 positions match TRBD2. From germline, CDR1 is MGHRA and CDR2 YSYEKL. CDR3 length: 17 amino acids. The J segment lost 10 bases and the V segment lost 2 bases, leaving 16 bases of the junction unmatched. The CDR3 bases are TGCGCCAGCAGCCAACCCCCTGTCGGGGGGGCTCCAAGGGAGCAGTTCTTC. Translating gives CASSQPPVGGAPREQFF.

This chain joins TRBV5-1 and TRBJ2-7; D gene ambiguous. The CDR3 is 14 residues long. Trimming took off 1 base at V and 0 bases at J, with 8 bases between the two ends. The germline V gene has CDR1 SGHRS and CDR2 YFSETQ. Here the CDR3 DNA reads TGCGCCAGCAGCTTGCGGCAGGTCTCCTACGAGCAGTACTTC. It yields the protein CASSLRQVSYEQYF.